Sequencing of this T cell receptor (beta chain) was carried out in a study of T-cell reconstitution after alpha-beta-depleted transplantation in children. The TCRbeta library incorporated unique molecular identifiers. TCRdb ran MiXCR on the PCR reads and lists one entry per CDR3 protein. The profile shows almost 500,000 distinct CDR3 sequences, under 12% of them singletons. The junction had 8 bases not matched to a gene; V was cut back by 5 bases and J by 0 bases. The CDR3 contains 16 residues. Germline V lookup: CDR1 SEHNR, CDR2 FQNEAQ (reference sequence). The sample here was PBMCs, taken before TCRalphabeta/CD19-depleted stem cell transplant. The origin of this receptor is a child aged 2-9 years with inherited bone marrow failure, due to receive a stem cell transplant. This chain links TRBV7-9 with TRBJ2-7; 9 nucleotides agree with TRBD1. CDR3 region: CASSPGGQGSSYEQYF. The DNA of the CDR3 is TGTGCCAGCAGCCCCGGGGGACAGGGCTCCTCCTACGAGCAGTACTTC.